The present T cell receptor (beta chain) was sequenced within a study of blood T cell repertoires in COVID-19. Across the whole study: PBMCs, B-cell-depleted T cells, or T cells provided the cDNA or gDNA that made up the material.

Recruitment covered some 25 US areas and drew participants whose ages spanned roughly 18 to 90 years. In the original processing: Researchers report that nucleated cell counts were estimated from reference gene primer amplification. Assay used: immunoSEQ multiplex PCR; TCRdb lists only in-frame clones, some missing. D and trimming come from the DNA, and the V and J calls and clone size come from that table. The table shows around 200,000 clones, with 85% to 90% occurring only once. The V segment lost 1 base and the J segment 0 bases; nucleotides outside the gene matches: 6. The CDR3 loop spans 16 amino acids. Germline V gene lookup returns CDR1 LGHNA and CDR2 YNFKEQ.

This TCR derives from a woman aged 50 to 60 in a cohort exposed to, infected with or recovered from COVID-19 (not recorded which). Source material: PBMCs or T cells enriched from blood (not recorded which). The chain links TRBV4-2 to TRBJ2-7; 7 bases match TRBD2. CDR3 sequence: CASSQGGGLSSYEQYF. Written as DNA, the CDR3 is TGTGCCAGCAGCCAAGGGGGGGGTTTAAGCTCCTACGAGCAGTACTTC.